The entry below gives a single T cell receptor beta chain sequence along with its context. What antigen it recognizes has not been identified. No quality values exist for individual bases; no much larger clone is one base distant. The sample comes from a study of control samples from healthy donors and cancer patients (dated by TCRdb to the early 2020s). The library came from the immunoSEQ multiplex PCR assay. TCRdb holds this immuneACCESS table with in-frame rearrangements only. Some clones are missing; in checked studies, unresolved V genes explain under half, and the rest has no known cause. The sample table shows roughly 370,000 clones, and about nine tenths are seen once. The top ten clones comprise 5% to 7% of the sample. Sequences KGHSH (CDR1) and LQKENI (CDR2) are obtained from the germline V gene. The CDR3 covers 14 residues, taking in both the cysteine and the phenylalanine. Of all the DNA, just the CDR3 is kept, 42 bases in frame from base 1. V is shortened by 6 bases, J by 2 bases, and the region joining them spans 10 bases.

Sequencing was done on a sample of PBMCs. This receptor chain uses TRBV18 and TRBJ2-2; the D gene is perhaps TRBD2, on 5 matching bases. The receptor was isolated from a man in his forties with head and neck cancer. The base sequence is TGTGCCAGCTCTACGGGGTCCAACACCGGGGAGCTGTTTTTT. It translates as CASSTGSNTGELFF.